The clone carrying this T cell receptor beta chain has just a few counts. The use of genomic DNA as template underpinned the TCR beta VDJ and CDR3 profiling. TCRdb independently ran MiXCR on the reads; one entry per CDR3 protein. The data contain hundreds of thousands of distinct CDR3 sequences, 56% of them singletons. These data originate in a study of CD8+CD57+ T cells in acquired aplastic anemia. All patients picked for sequencing had shown, by flow cytometry, an expansion of CD8+CD57+ cells. At blood sampling, none of the patients had yet received therapy. The CDR3 has 14 amino acids. CDR1 SGHTA and CDR2 FQGTGA come from the germline V gene. With 2 bases removed from V and 4 bases from J, the gap between germline ends came to 11 bases.

The clonotype originates from a human donor with aplastic anemia. This chain uses TRBV7-3 with TRBJ2-5, with unresolved D. The sequenced sample consisted of sorted CD4+, CD8+, or CD8+CD57+ T cells (not recorded which) from PBMCs. The CDR3 loop reads CASSLGPTRETQYF. The CDR3 DNA is TGTGCCAGCAGCTTAGGGCCGACCCGAGAGACCCAGTACTTC.